This T cell receptor beta chain comes out of a study of blood T cells in healthy people across ages. Combining a sample-barcoded 5' primer with a J-beta primer mix, a second PCR ran for 7 to 11 cycles. TCRdb processed the 5' RACE reads anew with MiXCR; each CDR3 protein has one entry. The sample lists approximately 1.5 million distinct CDR3 sequences, approximately 39% occurring once. The CDR3 is 13 residues long. CDR1 and CDR2 from the germline V gene are ENHRY and SYGVKD. Of note for this clonotype: At one boundary the junction diverges from the germline segment, which might be a read error.

Sequenced: blood. The chain combines TRBV10-3 with TRBJ2-5; D remains ambiguous. The TCR was taken from a woman aged 18-29 years in good health. CDR3 amino acids: CAISDQEQEAQYF. Here the CDR3 DNA reads TGTGCCATCAGTGATCAGGAACAAGAGGCCCAGTACTTC.